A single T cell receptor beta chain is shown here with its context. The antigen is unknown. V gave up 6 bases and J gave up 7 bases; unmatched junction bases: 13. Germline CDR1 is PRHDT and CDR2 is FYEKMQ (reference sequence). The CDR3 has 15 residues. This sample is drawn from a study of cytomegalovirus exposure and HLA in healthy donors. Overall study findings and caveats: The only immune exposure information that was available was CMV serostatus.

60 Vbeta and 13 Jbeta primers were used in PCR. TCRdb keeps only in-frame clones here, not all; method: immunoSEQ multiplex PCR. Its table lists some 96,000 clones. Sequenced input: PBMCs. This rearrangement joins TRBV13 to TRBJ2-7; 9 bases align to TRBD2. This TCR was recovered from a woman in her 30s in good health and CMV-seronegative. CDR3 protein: CASSSEASGKWEQYF. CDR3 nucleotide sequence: TGTGCCAGCAGTTCTGAGGCTAGCGGGAAGTGGGAGCAGTACTTC. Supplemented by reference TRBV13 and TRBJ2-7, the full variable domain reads AAGVIQSPRHLIKEKRETATLKCYPIPRHDTVYWYQQGPGQDPQFLISFYEKMQSDKGSIPDRFSAQQFSDYHSELNMSSLELGDSALYFCASSSEASGKWEQYFGPGTRLTVT.